This TCR beta chain emerged from a study of T cell changes during pregnancy in multiple sclerosis (dated by TCRdb to 2018 to 2020). About the full investigation: Changes in the T cell repertoire over the course of pregnancy were examined in this study in women with multiple sclerosis.

CDR1 SGHRS and CDR2 YFSETQ are derived from the germline V gene. V and J lose 6 bases and 1 base, and a span of 10 bases separates them. From the cysteine up to the phenylalanine, the CDR3 has a length of 13 residues. Only the CDR3 part of the read is kept: 39 bases, read in frame from the first base. This clone was recorded once. The antigen this receptor binds is unknown. Base qualities were left out, and no much larger clone turns up one base away. The library was built by means of the immunoSEQ multiplex PCR assay. Imported from immuneACCESS, the table was reduced by TCRdb to in-frame sequences with V and J called. These copies leave out some clones; in studies compared against another copy, an unresolved V gene accounts for under half, and the cause of the remainder is not known. The sample yields under 85,000 clones; 90% to 95% were counted once. The ten largest clonotypes hold about 0.31% of the sample.

The sequence links TRBV5-1 to TRBJ2-5, and TRBD2 may be the D gene, going by 6 matching bases. The sequence was obtained from a female donor in good health, enrolled as a control in a pregnancy study. The input for sequencing was CD4+ T cells from peripheral blood mononuclear cells, taken in the third trimester of pregnancy. The DNA sequence is as follows: TGCGCCAGCACCCTCGGGGGCCAAGAGACCCAGTACTTC. Its amino acids are CASTLGGQETQYF.